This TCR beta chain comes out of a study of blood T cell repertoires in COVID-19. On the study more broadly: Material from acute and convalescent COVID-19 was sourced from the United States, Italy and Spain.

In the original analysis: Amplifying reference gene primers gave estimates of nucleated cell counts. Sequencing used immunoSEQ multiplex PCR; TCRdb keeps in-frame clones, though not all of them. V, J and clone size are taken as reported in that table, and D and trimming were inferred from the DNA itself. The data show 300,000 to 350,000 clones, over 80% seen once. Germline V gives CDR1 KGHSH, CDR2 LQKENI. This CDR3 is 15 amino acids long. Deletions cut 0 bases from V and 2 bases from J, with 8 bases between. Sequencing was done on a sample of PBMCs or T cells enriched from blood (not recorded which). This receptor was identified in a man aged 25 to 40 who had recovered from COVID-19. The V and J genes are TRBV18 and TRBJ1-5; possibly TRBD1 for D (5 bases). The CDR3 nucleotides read TGTGCCAGCTCACCACCGGGAGGGGGCAATCAGCCCCAGCATTTT. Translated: CASSPPGGGNQPQHF.